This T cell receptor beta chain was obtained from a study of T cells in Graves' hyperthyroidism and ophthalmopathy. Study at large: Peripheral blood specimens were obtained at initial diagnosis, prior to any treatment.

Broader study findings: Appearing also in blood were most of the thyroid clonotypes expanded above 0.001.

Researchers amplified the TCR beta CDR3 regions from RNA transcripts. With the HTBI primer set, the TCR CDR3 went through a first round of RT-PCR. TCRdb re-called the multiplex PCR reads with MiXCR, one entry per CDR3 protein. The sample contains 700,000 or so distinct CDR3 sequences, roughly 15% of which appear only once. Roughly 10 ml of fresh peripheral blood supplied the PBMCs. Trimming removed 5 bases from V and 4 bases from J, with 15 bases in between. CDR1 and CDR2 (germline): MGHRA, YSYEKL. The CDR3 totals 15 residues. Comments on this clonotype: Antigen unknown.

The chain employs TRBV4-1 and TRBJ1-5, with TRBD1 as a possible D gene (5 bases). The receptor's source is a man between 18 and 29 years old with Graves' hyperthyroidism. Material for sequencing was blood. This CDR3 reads CASSTRQSGNQPQHF. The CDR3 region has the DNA TGCGCCAGCAGCACCCGACAGAGCGGGAATCAGCCCCAGCATTTT.